The 17 T cell receptor beta chains in this list originate from one sample, sequenced in a study of blood T cell repertoires in COVID-19. Profiling relied on immunoSEQ multiplex PCR, and the TCRdb table lists in-frame clones only, not all of them. The profile shows approximately 470,000 clones, 70% to 90% of them singletons. Material: peripheral blood. These receptors came from a human donor in a cohort sampled during active COVID-19.

The chain employs TRBV5-1 and TRBJ2-2, with 9 bases aligning to TRBD1. The germline V gene has CDR1 SGHRS and CDR2 YFSETQ. This CDR3 spans 15 amino acids. Trimming removed 6 bases from V and 1 base from J; junction bases left unmatched: 4. CDR3 bases: TGCGCCAGCACCAGACAGGGGGGGAACACCGGGGAGCTGTTTTTT. Encoded protein: CASTRQGGNTGELFF.

The V gene is TRBV23-1, the J gene TRBJ2-2; TRBD1 matches at 11 bases. TRBV23-1 is assigned to the ORF class and has an uncertain function. There are 18 residues in the CDR3. J gave up 6 bases and V 0 bases, and 9 bases lay outside the gene matches. CDR3 residues: CASSQSPGQGAVAGELFF. CDR3 nucleotide sequence: TGCGCCAGCAGTCAATCGCCCGGACAGGGGGCCGTCGCCGGGGAGCTGTTTTTT.

The V gene is TRBV18, the J gene TRBJ1-2, with 7 positions matching TRBD1. V gave up 3 bases and J gave up 2 bases; unmatched junction bases: 3. There are 14 residues in the CDR3. Germline V CDR1 and CDR2: KGHSH, LQKENI. The CDR3 reads CASSPLQGNYGYTF. Written as DNA, the CDR3 is TGTGCCAGCTCACCTCTACAGGGGAACTATGGCTACACCTTC.

V gene TRBV6-4 combines with J gene TRBJ2-1; 10 nucleotides agree with TRBD2. V was pared by 3 bases and J by 1 base, with 0 bases of the junction left unmatched. Germline V CDR1 and CDR2: MRHNA, SNTAGT. This CDR3 contains 15 residues. The CDR3 sequence: CASSELAGSYNEQFF. DNA for the CDR3: TGTGCCAGCAGTGAACTAGCGGGATCCTACAATGAGCAGTTCTTC.

The chain is built from TRBV19 and TRBJ2-3, with a weak D call TRBD1 (7 bases). The CDR3 extends over 15 amino acids. V was cut by 9 bases and J by 4 bases, with 20 bases left in between. Germline CDR1 reads LNHDA; CDR2 reads SQIVND (reference sequence). The DNA of the CDR3 is TGTGCCAGCTCGATCGGGGGACAGTTCGCAGATACGCAGTATTTT. Translating it yields CASSIGGQFADTQYF. The full variable domain, completed using reference TRBV19 and TRBJ2-3, is DGGITQSPKYLFRKEGQNVTLSCEQNLNHDAMYWYRQDPGQGLRLIYYSQIVNDFQKGDIAEGYSVSREKKESFPLTVTSAQKNPTAFYLCASSIGGQFADTQYFGPGTRLTVL.

This clone was counted a single time. The chain links TRBV3-1 (or the pseudogene TRBV3-2) to TRBJ1-4; D call uncertain. Trimming removed 5 bases at V and 4 bases at J, with 20 bases between. This CDR3 spans 17 amino acids. Germline-derived CDR1 and CDR2 are LGHDT and YNNKEL (reference sequence). The CDR3: CASSYAASSELNEKLFF. CDR3 in DNA: TGTGCCAGCAGCTATGCAGCATCCTCGGAGCTTAATGAAAAACTGTTTTTT.

This chain connects TRBV27 to TRBJ1-2; 8 nucleotides line up with TRBD1. With V trimmed by 6 bases and J by 2 bases, 17 bases remained unmatched. Germline assignment: CDR1 MNHEY and CDR2 SMNVEV (reference sequence). The CDR3 covers 18 residues. The CDR3 bases are TGTGCCAGCAGCCCTAAAGCATGGACAGGGCAGGGCAACTATGGCTACACCTTC. Translating gives CASSPKAWTGQGNYGYTF.

The chain is built from TRBV30 and TRBJ1-6; TRBD1 is a possible D gene (6 bases). Trimming took 3 bases from V and 7 from J, leaving 13 bases between them. CDR3 size: 14 residues. Looked up from germline, CDR1 is GTSNPN and CDR2 is SVGIG (reference sequence). As DNA, the CDR3 is TGTGCCTGGAGCCCCGGGAGGGGGAATTCACCCCTCCACTTT. Residues: CAWSPGRGNSPLHF.

V is TRBV2 and J is TRBJ2-7; TRBD2 aligns across 13 bases. Germline loops: CDR1 SNHLY, CDR2 FYNNEI. After removal of 11 bases from V and 2 bases from J, the junction contained 18 bases not matched to a gene. This CDR3 spans 18 amino acids. CDR3 DNA sequence: TGTGCCGCCCGTCGAGGACTAGCGGGAGAGGGTGGCGCCTACGAGCAGTACTTC. It is translated as CAARRGLAGEGGAYEQYF.

The chain carries TRBV4-3 and TRBJ2-2; D call uncertain. V lost 0 bases and J lost 4, with 6 bases in between. CDR1 is LGHNA and CDR2 is YSLEER in the germline V gene. The CDR3 is 14 residues long. The CDR3 DNA is TGCGCCAGCAGCCAAGAAATGGCCACCGGGGAGCTGTTTTTT. Protein sequence: CASSQEMATGELFF.

This clone was detected only once. The chain links TRBV27 to TRBJ1-4; the D gene is possibly TRBD1 (5 bases). The CDR3 runs 15 residues. Trimming pared 4 bases from V and 0 bases from J, leaving 9 bases between. The germline CDR1 and CDR2 sequences are MNHEY and SMNVEV (reference sequence). CDR3: CASSSPGSTNEKLFF. CDR3 DNA: TGTGCCAGCAGTTCCCCAGGGTCAACTAATGAAAAACTGTTTTTT.

This clone was recorded only once. The rearrangement uses TRBV20-1 and TRBJ2-1, with no clear D. V lost 5 bases and J lost 7, with 9 bases in between. Germline V gene sequence: CDR1 DFQATT, CDR2 SNEGSKA (reference sequence). CDR3 size: 11 residues. CDR3 amino acids: CSALPRNEQFF. The CDR3 coding sequence is TGCAGTGCTTTGCCGAGGAATGAGCAGTTCTTC.

The rearrangement links TRBV4-1 to TRBJ2-1; D is possibly TRBD2 (5 bases). The length of the CDR3 is 15 residues. Trimming left V 0 bases short and J 7 bases short, with 13 bases between. The germline CDR1 and CDR2 sequences are MGHRA and YSYEKL. The CDR3 loop reads CASSQDPGRLNEQFF. CDR3 nucleotides: TGCGCCAGCAGCCAAGACCCGGGAAGGTTGAATGAGCAGTTCTTC.

This clone was observed a few times. In DNA, the CDR3 is TGTGCCTGGAGTGTACAACTACTCGCCTACGAGCAGTACTTC. Its protein is CAWSVQLLAYEQYF. This rearrangement joins TRBV30 to TRBJ2-7; D unresolved. Trimming took off 0 bases at V and 2 bases at J, with 11 bases between the two ends. This CDR3 spans 14 amino acids. The V gene's germline CDR1 is GTSNPN and CDR2 SVGIG (reference sequence). The variable domain in full, completed from reference TRBV30 and TRBJ2-7, reads SQTIHQWPATLVQPVGSPLSLECTVEGTSNPNLYWYRQAAGRGLQLLFYSVGIGQISSEVPQNLSASRPQDRQFILSSKKLLLSDSGFYLCAWSVQLLAYEQYFGPGTRLTVT.

As regards this clone: Other DNA sequences in the sample encode the same CDR3. V gene TRBV7-3 combines with J gene TRBJ1-2, with D tentatively TRBD1 (5 bases). In germline, CDR1 is SGHTA, CDR2 FQGTGA. The V end was cut by 2 bases, the J end by 3 bases, with 7 bases between. The CDR3 runs 13 residues. The CDR3 bases are TGTGCCAGCAGCTTATCACAGGACTATGGCTACACCTTC. Translating gives CASSLSQDYGYTF.

This chain links TRBV6-5 with TRBJ2-2; 7 bases are a match to TRBD1. Germline CDR1 is MNHEY and CDR2 is SVGAGI. Trimming removed 2 bases from V and 2 bases from J; junction bases left unmatched: 2. CDR3 length: 15 residues. The CDR3 protein is CASSYDRVNTGELFF. The CDR3 nucleotides are TGTGCCAGCAGTTACGACAGGGTCAACACCGGGGAGCTGTTTTTT.

The chain carries TRBV7-2 and TRBJ2-7, with 9 nucleotides matching TRBD2. V shed 1 base and J 2 bases; nucleotides not matched to a gene: 3. CDR1 SGHTA and CDR2 FQGNSA come from the germline V gene. The CDR3 has 15 residues. The CDR3 loop is CASSLGAGGPYEQYF. The CDR3 DNA is TGTGCCAGCAGCTTAGGGGCGGGAGGGCCCTACGAGCAGTACTTC.